The 21 T cell receptor beta chains presented below share a single source sample, sequenced in a study of T cell repertoires in cytomegalovirus infection. TCRdb re-called the reads with MiXCR, one entry per CDR3 protein. Counted here are about half a million distinct CDR3 sequences, about 33% occurring once; the ten biggest clones make up 15% to 20%. Their antigen targets remain unknown. This material consisted of cultured PBMCs, taken from culture after CMV antigen stimulation. The receptors originated from a human donor in good health (CMV status not recorded). Some clones in this sample may be carry-over from other donors' samples.

The V gene is TRBV7-9, the J gene TRBJ2-3; D is unclear. Per germline, CDR1 SEHNR and CDR2 FQNEAQ (reference sequence). V lost 5 bases, J lost 0 bases, and 9 bases lay in between. This CDR3 spans 14 amino acids. The CDR3 loop reads CASSQSTSTDTQYF. In DNA, the CDR3 is TGTGCCAGCAGCCAATCGACTAGCACAGATACGCAGTATTTT. The whole variable domain, filled in from reference TRBV7-9 and TRBJ2-3, reads DTGVSQNPRHKITKRGQNVTFRCDPISEHNRLYWYRQTLGQGPEFLTYFQNEAQLEKSRLLSDRFSAERPKGSFSTLEIQRTEQGDSAMYLCASSQSTSTDTQYFGPGTRLTVL.

The chain recombines TRBV11-2 with TRBJ2-1, with 7 bases lining up with TRBD1. CDR1 SGHAT and CDR2 FQNNGV come from the germline V gene. The CDR3 is 14 residues long. With V trimmed by 6 bases and J by 6 bases, 8 bases remained unmatched. CDR3 DNA: TGTGCCAGCAGTCCGACAGGGTTTATCAATGAGCAGTTCTTC. Encoded protein: CASSPTGFINEQFF.

This clonotype was observed a few times. V gene TRBV7-2 combines with J gene TRBJ2-2, with D perhaps assigned TRBD1 or TRBD2 (7 bases each). V was shortened by 10 bases and J by 3 bases, with 18 bases between the two germline ends. From germline, CDR1 is SGHTA and CDR2 FQGNSA. This CDR3 contains 15 residues. This chain's CDR3 is CAILGRGQYTGELFF. CDR3 bases: TGTGCCATTTTGGGGAGGGGACAGTACACCGGGGAGCTGTTTTTT.

This clonotype was found a few times. The chain is built from TRBV18 and TRBJ2-3, with 11 bases identical to TRBD2. With 3 bases clipped from V and 4 bases from J, the junction kept 3 bases outside the gene matches. The CDR3 has 15 amino acids. CDR1 KGHSH and CDR2 LQKENI come from the germline V gene. The CDR3 nucleotides are TGTGCCAGCTCACCTAGCGGGAGGGCATCAGATACGCAGTATTTT. It specifies CASSPSGRASDTQYF.

The rearrangement joins TRBV6-5 to TRBJ2-7, with 7 nucleotides matching TRBD1. The CDR3 extends over 16 amino acids. Trimming cost V 2 bases and J 2 bases; bases outside gene matches: 9. CDR1 is MNHEY, CDR2 SVGAGI, per germline. The CDR3 DNA reads TGTGCCAGCAGTTACGGAACAGGGGTCAGGCCCTACGAGCAGTACTTC. Its protein is CASSYGTGVRPYEQYF.

The chain carries TRBV24-1 and TRBJ1-1; 9 bases align to TRBD1. Germline CDR1 and CDR2: KGHDR and SFDVKD. Germline trimming cut 7 bases from V and 3 bases from J; bases unmatched to any gene: 8. CDR3 length: 15 residues. The CDR3 loop reads CATSESRQGDTEAFF. CDR3 coding DNA: TGTGCCACCAGCGAAAGCAGACAGGGGGACACTGAAGCTTTCTTT.

Worth noting for this clonotype: A much larger clonotype is one base distant, so this may be a read error. The gene calls are TRBV7-2 and TRBJ1-1; D not certain. Deletions cut 5 bases from V and 0 bases from J, with 19 bases between. From germline, CDR1 is SGHTA and CDR2 FQGNSA. The CDR3 consists of 17 residues. CDR3 residues: CASSPYRHSGLNTEAFF. The CDR3 DNA reads TGTGCCAGCAGCCCATATCGGCATTCTGGTTTGAACACTGAAGCTTTCTTT.

This clonotype has at least ten counts. The chain combines TRBV7-8 with TRBJ1-2; D is perhaps TRBD1 (5 bases). Germline CDR1 is SGHVS and CDR2 is FQNEAQ. The germline V and J ends were trimmed by 5 bases and 3 bases, with 13 bases remaining between them. The CDR3 spans 14 residues. The CDR3: CASSMTADHYGYTF. Written as DNA, the CDR3 is TGTGCCAGCAGCATGACAGCCGACCACTATGGCTACACCTTC.

The rearrangement joins TRBV4-1 to TRBJ2-1; D remains ambiguous. Trimming removed 3 bases from V and 0 bases from J, with 9 bases in between. CDR1 is MGHRA, CDR2 YSYEKL, per germline. The CDR3 spans 15 residues. The CDR3 sequence is CASSQFAVSYNEQFF. Here the CDR3 DNA reads TGCGCCAGCAGCCAGTTTGCGGTCTCCTACAATGAGCAGTTCTTC.

The J gene is TRBJ2-1, the V gene TRBV29-1; 8 nucleotides line up with TRBD2. This CDR3 spans 12 amino acids. The V gene's germline CDR1 is SQVTM and CDR2 ANQGSEA. J gave up 8 bases and V 2 bases, and 2 bases lay outside the gene matches. This chain's CDR3 is CSVERRGDEQFF. The CDR3 DNA reads TGCAGCGTTGAAAGGCGGGGGGATGAGCAGTTCTTC.

The chain recombines TRBV27 with TRBJ2-1; no clear D. This CDR3 region has 15 residues. The V gene lost 6 bases and the J gene lost 4 bases, with 16 bases spanning the gap. Looked up from germline, CDR1 is MNHEY and CDR2 is SMNVEV (reference sequence). CDR3 amino acids: CASRRTLIGYNEQFF. The CDR3 DNA sequence: TGTGCCAGCAGGCGGACGCTGATCGGGTACAATGAGCAGTTCTTC.

The genes are TRBV19 and TRBJ2-1; a possible D gene is TRBD1 (5 bases). CDR3 length: 15 amino acids. With 3 bases removed from V and 7 bases from J, the gap between germline ends came to 16 bases. CDR1 is LNHDA, CDR2 SQIVND, per germline (reference sequence). CDR3 sequence (DNA): TGTGCCAGTAGTATCAATAGGGCAGGGCGGAATGAGCAGTTCTTC. Encoded protein: CASSINRAGRNEQFF.

The chain has TRBV10-3 and TRBJ1-2; no definite D call. In germline, CDR1 is ENHRY, CDR2 SYGVKD. The length of the CDR3 is 16 residues. Between the trimmed V and J ends, which lost 8 bases and 8 bases, there was a span of 27 bases. For the CDR3, the DNA is TGTGCCATCTCCTCAGCCGTGGGTACCGGGTTGGGGGGCTACACCTTC. Residues: CAISSAVGTGLGGYTF.

The chain has TRBV7-9 and TRBJ2-5, with TRBD2 identical over 9 bases. The CDR3 is 14 residues long. Per germline, CDR1 SEHNR and CDR2 FQNEAQ (reference sequence). Trimming cost V 6 bases and J 5 bases; bases outside gene matches: 7. The chain's CDR3 is CASSVWAGGETQYF. The DNA for the CDR3 is TGTGCCAGCAGTGTCTGGGCGGGAGGGGAGACCCAGTACTTC.

This chain links TRBV7-8 with TRBJ2-5; tentative D call: TRBD2 (5 bases). This CDR3 is 15 amino acids long. Trimming shortened V by 7 bases and J by 2 bases, and 17 bases separated the two germline ends. Germline assignment: CDR1 SGHVS and CDR2 FQNEAQ. Here the CDR3 reads CASTPDSMTQETQYF. The CDR3 DNA sequence: TGTGCCAGCACCCCGGACTCGATGACACAAGAGACCCAGTACTTC. Variable domain in full (rest from reference TRBV7-8 and TRBJ2-5): GAGVSQSPRYKVAKRGQDVALRCDPISGHVSLFWYQQALGQGPEFLTYFQNEAQLDKSGLPSDRFFAERPEGSVSTLKIQRTQQEDSAVYLCASTPDSMTQETQYFGPGTRLLVL.

This clonotype has a handful of counts. The chain joins TRBV24-1 to TRBJ2-3; 12 nucleotides agree with TRBD2. The germline gives CDR1 KGHDR, CDR2 SFDVKD. V dropped 5 bases and J dropped 4; count of bases not matched to a gene: 3. This CDR3 has 15 amino acids. The DNA for the CDR3 is TGTGCCACCAGTGCGCCTAGCGGGAGGGCAGATACGCAGTATTTT. This translates into CATSAPSGRADTQYF.

This chain joins TRBV7-2 and TRBJ2-7; 10 bases align to TRBD1. The germline V gene encodes CDR1 SGHTA and CDR2 FQGNSA. The CDR3 totals 14 residues. Losses at the gene ends were 1 base for V and 9 bases for J; bases not matched to a gene: 6. The CDR3 sequence is CASSLGTGGRVQYF. The CDR3 DNA reads as TGTGCCAGCAGCTTAGGGACAGGGGGGCGCGTGCAGTACTTC.

This clonotype was counted only a few times. The J gene is TRBJ1-2, the V gene TRBV7-9, with TRBD1 matching 7 bases. Looked up from germline, CDR1 is SEHNR and CDR2 is FQNEAQ (reference sequence). The length of the CDR3 is 13 residues. Losses at the gene ends were 5 bases for V and 8 bases for J; bases not matched to a gene: 8. CDR3 region: CASSPPTGKGYTF. CDR3 bases: TGTGCCAGCAGCCCGCCGACAGGGAAAGGCTACACCTTC.

This clonotype was found many times. This chain uses TRBV7-9 with TRBJ2-2, with D unclear. V was pared by 5 bases and J by 7 bases, with 14 bases between. Germline loops: CDR1 SEHNR, CDR2 FQNEAQ (reference sequence). There are 14 residues in the CDR3. The CDR3 region has the DNA TGTGCCAGCAGCCTCCCGATTAGGAACGGGGAGCTGTTTTTT. Amino acids: CASSLPIRNGELFF.

This clonotype was detected a few times. This rearrangement joins TRBV28 to TRBJ2-1, with 14 bases matching TRBD2. Trimming took 5 bases from V and 7 from J; bases not matched to a gene: 10. There are 17 residues in the CDR3. Per germline, CDR1 MDHEN and CDR2 SYDVKM. The chain's CDR3 is CASSPSMGLAGVNEQFF. DNA of the CDR3: TGTGCCAGCAGTCCTTCCATGGGACTAGCGGGAGTTAATGAGCAGTTCTTC.

The gene calls are TRBV18 and TRBJ1-1; D gene uncertain. Germline CDR1 KGHSH, CDR2 LQKENI. With 3 bases removed from V and 7 bases from J, the gap between germline ends came to 15 bases. This CDR3 region has 14 residues. CDR3 nucleotide sequence: TGTGCCAGCTCACCGCTCCGTTTGGCAGATGAAGCTTTCTTT. This codes for CASSPLRLADEAFF.